This TCR beta chain is drawn from a study of tumor-infiltrating lymphocytes in oesophageal squamous cell carcinoma. The CDR3 extends over 18 amino acids. From germline, CDR1 is SGHTA and CDR2 FQGTGA. TCRdb used MiXCR to reprocess the reads, holding one entry per CDR3 protein. The table lists more than 10,000 distinct CDR3 sequences, over 50% of them singletons. This chain connects TRBV7-3 to TRBJ2-6; 7 nucleotides align to TRBD2. The end of the DNA is better explained by TRBJ2-1, so the J call may be wrong. The sequence was collected from a female donor with esophageal squamous cell carcinoma. Sequencing input: blood. CDR3 nucleotide sequence: TGTGCCAGCAGCTTAACTATAGGACTAGAGCGGTCGTACAATGAGCAGTTCTTC. Its translation is CASSLTIGLERSYNEQFF.